Listed below are T cell receptor beta chains from one sample, sequenced in a study of CD8 T cells in ankylosing spondylitis. TCRdb reprocessed the 5' RACE reads via MiXCR and lists one record per CDR3 protein. The sample consists of approximately 250,000 distinct CDR3 sequences, 30% to 40% of them appearing once. The material sequenced was blood, either unsorted or a sorted T cell fraction (not recorded which). The source is a male donor with ankylosing spondylitis or in good health (not recorded which). Each CDR3 is given without its conserved first and last residue.

J gene	V gene	CDR3 protein
TRBJ2-5	TRBV24-1	ATSGKGVETQY
TRBJ2-1	TRBV21-1	ASNKERGRDKF
TRBJ2-4	TRBV7-9	ASSLVSGGKNIQY
TRBJ1-1	TRBV15	ATSRDPQNTEAF
TRBJ1-2	TRBV5-1	ASSYGTANYGYT
TRBJ2-7	TRBV12-3/TRBV12-4	ASSGTPGSYEQY
TRBJ2-3	TRBV4-2	ASSQTSGLTDTQY
TRBJ2-1	TRBV7-2	ASSYGPGNEQF
TRBJ2-3	TRBV20-1	SAPAIATRDTQY
TRBJ2-3	TRBV7-2	ASSLALQGADTQY
TRBJ1-1	TRBV3-1	ASSQGGQGNTEAF